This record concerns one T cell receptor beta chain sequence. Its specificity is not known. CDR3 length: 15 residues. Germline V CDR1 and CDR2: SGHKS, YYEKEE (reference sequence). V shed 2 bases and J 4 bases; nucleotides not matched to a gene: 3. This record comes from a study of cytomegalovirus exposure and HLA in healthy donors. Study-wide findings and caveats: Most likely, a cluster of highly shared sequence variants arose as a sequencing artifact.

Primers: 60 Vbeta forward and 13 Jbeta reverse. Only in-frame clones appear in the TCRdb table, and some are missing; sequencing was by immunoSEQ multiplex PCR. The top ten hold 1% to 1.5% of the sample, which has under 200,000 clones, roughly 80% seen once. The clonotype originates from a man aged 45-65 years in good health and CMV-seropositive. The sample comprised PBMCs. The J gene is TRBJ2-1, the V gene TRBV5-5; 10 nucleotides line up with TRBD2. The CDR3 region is CASSFWTSGYNEQFF. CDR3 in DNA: TGTGCCAGCAGCTTTTGGACTAGCGGTTACAATGAGCAGTTCTTC.